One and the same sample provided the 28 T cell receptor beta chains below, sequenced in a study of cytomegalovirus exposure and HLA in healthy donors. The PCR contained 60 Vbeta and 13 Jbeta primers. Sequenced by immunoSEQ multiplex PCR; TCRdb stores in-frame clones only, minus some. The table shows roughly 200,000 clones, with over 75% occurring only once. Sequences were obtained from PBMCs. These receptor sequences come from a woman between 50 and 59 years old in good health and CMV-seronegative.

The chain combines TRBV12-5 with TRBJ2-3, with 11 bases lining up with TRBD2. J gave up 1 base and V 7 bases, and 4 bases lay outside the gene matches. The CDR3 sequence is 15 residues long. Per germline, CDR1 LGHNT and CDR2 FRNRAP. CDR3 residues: CASALLAGGTDTQYF. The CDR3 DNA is TGTGCTAGTGCCCTACTAGCGGGAGGCACAGATACGCAGTATTTT.

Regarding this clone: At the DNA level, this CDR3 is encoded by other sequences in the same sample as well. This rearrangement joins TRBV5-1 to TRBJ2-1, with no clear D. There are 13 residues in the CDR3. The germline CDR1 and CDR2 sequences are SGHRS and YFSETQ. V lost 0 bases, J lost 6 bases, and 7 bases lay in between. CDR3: CASSLDPGNEQFF. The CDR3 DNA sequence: TGCGCCAGCAGCTTGGATCCAGGCAATGAGCAGTTCTTC. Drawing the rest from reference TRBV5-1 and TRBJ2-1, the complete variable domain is KAGVTQTPRYLIKTRGQQVTLSCSPISGHRSVSWYQQTPGQGLQFLFEYFSETQRNKGNFPGRFSGRQFSNSRSEMNVSTLELGDSALYLCASSLDPGNEQFFGPGTRLTVL.

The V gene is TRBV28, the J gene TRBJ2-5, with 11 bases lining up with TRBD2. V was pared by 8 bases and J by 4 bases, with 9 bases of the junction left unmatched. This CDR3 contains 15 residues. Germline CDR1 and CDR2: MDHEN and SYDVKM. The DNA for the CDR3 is TGTGCCAGCGCGACCCCTCTAGCGGGGGGAGAGACCCAGTACTTC. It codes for CASATPLAGGETQYF.

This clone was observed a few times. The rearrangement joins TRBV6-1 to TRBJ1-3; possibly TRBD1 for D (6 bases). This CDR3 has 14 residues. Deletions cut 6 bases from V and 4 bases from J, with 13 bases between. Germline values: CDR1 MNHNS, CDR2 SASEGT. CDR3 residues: CASRITGWGNTIYF. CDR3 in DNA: TGTGCCAGCAGAATTACAGGGTGGGGAAACACCATATATTTT.

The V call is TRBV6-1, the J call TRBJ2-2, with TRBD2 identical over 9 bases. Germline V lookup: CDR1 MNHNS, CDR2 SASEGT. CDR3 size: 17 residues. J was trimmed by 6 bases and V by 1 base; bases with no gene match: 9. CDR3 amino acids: CASSEVAGGPSSGELFF. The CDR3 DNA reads TGTGCCAGCAGTGAAGTTGCGGGGGGGCCGAGTTCCGGGGAGCTGTTTTTT.

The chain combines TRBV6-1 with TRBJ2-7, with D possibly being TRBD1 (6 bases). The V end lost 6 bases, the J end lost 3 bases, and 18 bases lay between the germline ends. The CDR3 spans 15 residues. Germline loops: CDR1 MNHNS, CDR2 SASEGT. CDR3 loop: CASRPTDRRYYEQYF. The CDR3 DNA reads TGTGCCAGCAGACCGACTGACAGGCGGTACTACGAGCAGTACTTC.

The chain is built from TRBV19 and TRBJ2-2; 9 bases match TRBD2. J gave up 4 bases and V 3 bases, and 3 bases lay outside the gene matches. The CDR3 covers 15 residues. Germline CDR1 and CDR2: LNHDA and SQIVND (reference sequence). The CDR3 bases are TGTGCCAGTAGTATTAGCGGGAGCGGCACCGGGGAGCTGTTTTTT. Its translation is CASSISGSGTGELFF. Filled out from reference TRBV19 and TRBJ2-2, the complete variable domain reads DGGITQSPKYLFRKEGQNVTLSCEQNLNHDAMYWYRQDPGQGLRLIYYSQIVNDFQKGDIAEGYSVSREKKESFPLTVTSAQKNPTAFYLCASSISGSGTGELFFGEGSRLTVL.

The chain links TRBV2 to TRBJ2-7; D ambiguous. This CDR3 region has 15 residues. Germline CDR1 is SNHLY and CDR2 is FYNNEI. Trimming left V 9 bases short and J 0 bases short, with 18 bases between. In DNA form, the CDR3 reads TGTGCCAGGGGTCAACGCGGAGATAGCTCCTACGAGCAGTACTTC. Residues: CARGQRGDSSYEQYF. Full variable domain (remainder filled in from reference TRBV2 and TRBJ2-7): EPEVTQTPSHQVTQMGQEVILRCVPISNHLYFYWYRQILGQKVEFLVSFYNNEISEKSEIFDDQFSVERPDGSNFTLKIRSTKLEDSAMYFCARGQRGDSSYEQYFGPGTRLTVT.

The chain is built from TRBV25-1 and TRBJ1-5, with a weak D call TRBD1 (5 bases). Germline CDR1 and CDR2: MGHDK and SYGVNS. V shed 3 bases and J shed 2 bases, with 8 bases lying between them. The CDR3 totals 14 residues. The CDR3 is CASSEGLRNQPQHF. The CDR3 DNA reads TGTGCCAGCAGTGAGGGACTACGCAATCAGCCCCAGCATTTT.

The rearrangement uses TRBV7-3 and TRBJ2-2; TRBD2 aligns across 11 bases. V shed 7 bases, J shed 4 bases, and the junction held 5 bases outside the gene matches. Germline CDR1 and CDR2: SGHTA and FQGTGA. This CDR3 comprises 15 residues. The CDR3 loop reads CASTLTSGGTGELFF. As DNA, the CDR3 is TGTGCCAGCACCCTTACTAGCGGGGGCACCGGGGAGCTGTTTTTT.

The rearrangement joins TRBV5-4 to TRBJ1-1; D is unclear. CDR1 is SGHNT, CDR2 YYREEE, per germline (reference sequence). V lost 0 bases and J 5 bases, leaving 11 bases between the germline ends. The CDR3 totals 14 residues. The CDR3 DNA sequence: TGTGCCAGCAGCTTGGCCGCGGAGGGAACTGAAGCTTTCTTT. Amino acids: CASSLAAEGTEAFF.

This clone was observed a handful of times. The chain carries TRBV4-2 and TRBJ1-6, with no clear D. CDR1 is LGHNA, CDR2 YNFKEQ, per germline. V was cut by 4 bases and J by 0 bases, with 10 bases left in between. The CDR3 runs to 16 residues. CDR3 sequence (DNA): TGTGCCAGCAGCCCAGAGATTAGCTCCTATAATTCACCCCTCCACTTT. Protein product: CASSPEISSYNSPLHF.

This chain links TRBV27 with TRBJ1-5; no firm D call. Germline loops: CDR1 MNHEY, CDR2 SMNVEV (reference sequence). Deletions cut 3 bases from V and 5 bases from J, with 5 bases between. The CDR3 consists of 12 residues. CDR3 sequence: CASSFLDQPQHF. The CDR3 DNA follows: TGTGCCAGCAGTTTCCTCGATCAGCCCCAGCATTTT.

The CDR3 spells CASSWGGSNQPQHF. As DNA, the CDR3 is TGTGCCAGCAGTTGGGGAGGTAGCAATCAGCCCCAGCATTTT. The rearrangement links TRBV28 to TRBJ1-5; D remains ambiguous. Trimming left V 4 bases short and J 0 bases short, with 7 bases between. Looked up from germline, CDR1 is MDHEN and CDR2 is SYDVKM. The CDR3 is 14 amino acids.

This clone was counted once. The CDR3 protein is CASSQLTHRDGYTF. For the CDR3, the DNA is TGCGCCAGCAGCCAACTTACCCACAGGGATGGCTACACCTTC. The rearrangement links TRBV4-1 to TRBJ1-2; TRBD1 might be the D (6 bases). Trimming took 2 bases from V and 6 from J, leaving 13 bases between them. The CDR3 length is 14 residues. Germline V lookup: CDR1 MGHRA, CDR2 YSYEKL.

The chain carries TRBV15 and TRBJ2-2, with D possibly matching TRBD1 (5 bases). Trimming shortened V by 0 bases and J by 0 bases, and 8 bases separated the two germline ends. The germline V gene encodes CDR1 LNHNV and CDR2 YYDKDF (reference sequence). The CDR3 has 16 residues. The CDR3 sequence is CATSRDTGANTGELFF. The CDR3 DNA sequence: TGTGCCACCAGCAGAGATACAGGAGCGAACACCGGGGAGCTGTTTTTT.

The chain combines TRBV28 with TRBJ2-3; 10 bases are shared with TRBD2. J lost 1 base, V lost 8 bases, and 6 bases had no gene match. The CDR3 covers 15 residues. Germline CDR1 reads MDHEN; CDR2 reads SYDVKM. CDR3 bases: TGTGCCAGCCCCCCCGGGACTAGCGGCACAGATACGCAGTATTTT. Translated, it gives CASPPGTSGTDTQYF.

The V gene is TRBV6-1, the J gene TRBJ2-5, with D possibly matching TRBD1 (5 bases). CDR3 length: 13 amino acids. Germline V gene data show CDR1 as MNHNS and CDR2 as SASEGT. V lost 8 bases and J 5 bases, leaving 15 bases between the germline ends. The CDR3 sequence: CASCKTARETQYF. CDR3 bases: TGTGCCAGCTGTAAGACAGCTCGGGAGACCCAGTACTTC.

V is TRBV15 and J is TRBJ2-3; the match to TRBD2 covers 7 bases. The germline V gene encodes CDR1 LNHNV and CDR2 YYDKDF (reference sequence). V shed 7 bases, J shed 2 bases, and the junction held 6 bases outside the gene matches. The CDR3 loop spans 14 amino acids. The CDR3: CATNRGGVTDTQYF. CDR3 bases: TGTGCCACCAACCGTGGGGGGGTCACAGATACGCAGTATTTT.

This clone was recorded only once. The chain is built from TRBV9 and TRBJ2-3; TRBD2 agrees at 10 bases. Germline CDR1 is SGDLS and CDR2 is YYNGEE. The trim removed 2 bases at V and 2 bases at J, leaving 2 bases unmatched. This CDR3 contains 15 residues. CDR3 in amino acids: CASSVSGRPTDTQYF. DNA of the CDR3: TGTGCCAGCAGCGTTAGCGGGAGGCCCACAGATACGCAGTATTTT.

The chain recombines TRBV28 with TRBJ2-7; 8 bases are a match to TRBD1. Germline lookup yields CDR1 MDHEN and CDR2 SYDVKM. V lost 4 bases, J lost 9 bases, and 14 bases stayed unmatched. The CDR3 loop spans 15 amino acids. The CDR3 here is CASSSTTGVPPGQYF. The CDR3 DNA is TGTGCCAGCAGTTCCACGACAGGGGTCCCACCCGGGCAGTACTTC.

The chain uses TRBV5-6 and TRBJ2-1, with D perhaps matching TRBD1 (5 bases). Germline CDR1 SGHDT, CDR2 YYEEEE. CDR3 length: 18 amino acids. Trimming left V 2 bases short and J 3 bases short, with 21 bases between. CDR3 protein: CASSFKQGLSYYYNEQFF. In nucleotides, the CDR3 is TGTGCCAGCAGCTTCAAGCAGGGTCTGTCATACTACTACAATGAGCAGTTCTTC.

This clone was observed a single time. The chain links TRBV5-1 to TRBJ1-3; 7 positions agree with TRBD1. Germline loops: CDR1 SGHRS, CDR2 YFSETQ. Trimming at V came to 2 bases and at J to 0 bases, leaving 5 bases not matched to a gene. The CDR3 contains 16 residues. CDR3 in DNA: TGCGCCAGCAGCTTAACGGGACAGTACTCTGGAAACACCATATATTTT. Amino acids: CASSLTGQYSGNTIYF.

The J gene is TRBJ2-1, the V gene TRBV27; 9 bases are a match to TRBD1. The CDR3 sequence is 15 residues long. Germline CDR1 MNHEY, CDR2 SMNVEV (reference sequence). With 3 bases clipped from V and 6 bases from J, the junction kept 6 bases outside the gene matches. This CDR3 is CASSLDRGPPNEQFF. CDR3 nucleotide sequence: TGTGCCAGCAGTTTGGACAGGGGACCTCCCAATGAGCAGTTCTTC.

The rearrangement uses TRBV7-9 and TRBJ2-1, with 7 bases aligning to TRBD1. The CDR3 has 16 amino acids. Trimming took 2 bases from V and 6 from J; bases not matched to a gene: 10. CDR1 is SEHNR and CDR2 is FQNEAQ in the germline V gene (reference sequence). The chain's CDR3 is CASSLYGRGFGNEQFF. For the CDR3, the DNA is TGTGCCAGCAGCTTATATGGCAGGGGGTTTGGCAATGAGCAGTTCTTC.

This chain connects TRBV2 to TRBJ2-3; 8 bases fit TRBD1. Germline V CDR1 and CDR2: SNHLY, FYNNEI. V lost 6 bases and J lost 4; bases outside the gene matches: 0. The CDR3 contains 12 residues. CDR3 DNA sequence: TGTGCCAGCAGGACAGGGGCAGATACGCAGTATTTT. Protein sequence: CASRTGADTQYF.

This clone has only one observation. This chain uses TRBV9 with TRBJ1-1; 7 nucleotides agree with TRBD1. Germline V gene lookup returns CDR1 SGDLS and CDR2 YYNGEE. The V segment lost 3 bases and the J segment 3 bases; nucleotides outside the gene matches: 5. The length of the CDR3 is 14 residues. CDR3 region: CASSADRDYTEAFF. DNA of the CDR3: TGTGCCAGCAGCGCCGACAGGGACTACACTGAAGCTTTCTTT.

For the CDR3, the DNA is TGTGCCAGCAGTATGACAGGGACCAGCAATCAGCCCCAGCATTTT. It specifies CASSMTGTSNQPQHF. V usage is TRBV6-5 and J usage is TRBJ1-5; 7 nucleotides align to TRBD1. Germline assignment: CDR1 MNHEY and CDR2 SVGAGI. Germline trimming cut 5 bases from V and 1 base from J; bases unmatched to any gene: 5. The CDR3 covers 15 residues.